This T cell receptor (beta chain) came from a study of blood T cell repertoires in COVID-19. Authors' methods: Reference gene primer amplification gave nucleated cell count estimates. The table came from immunoSEQ multiplex PCR; TCRdb's copy has only in-frame clones and leaves some out. Clone size and V and J calls were adopted from that table, with D and trimming inferred from the DNA. The sample has 100,000 to 150,000 clones, approximately 81% seen once. The trim removed 6 bases at V and 3 bases at J, leaving 7 bases unmatched. CDR3 length: 15 amino acids. Per the germline V gene, CDR1 is LNHDA and CDR2 is SQIVND (reference sequence).

This clonotype was sampled from a man between 60 and 75 years old with acute or convalescent COVID-19. The sample comprised peripheral blood. The J gene is TRBJ1-1, the V gene TRBV19, with 10 bases matching TRBD1. This chain's CDR3 is CASRPGQGLDTEAFF. CDR3 sequence (DNA): TGTGCCAGTAGACCGGGACAGGGGCTTGACACTGAAGCTTTCTTT.